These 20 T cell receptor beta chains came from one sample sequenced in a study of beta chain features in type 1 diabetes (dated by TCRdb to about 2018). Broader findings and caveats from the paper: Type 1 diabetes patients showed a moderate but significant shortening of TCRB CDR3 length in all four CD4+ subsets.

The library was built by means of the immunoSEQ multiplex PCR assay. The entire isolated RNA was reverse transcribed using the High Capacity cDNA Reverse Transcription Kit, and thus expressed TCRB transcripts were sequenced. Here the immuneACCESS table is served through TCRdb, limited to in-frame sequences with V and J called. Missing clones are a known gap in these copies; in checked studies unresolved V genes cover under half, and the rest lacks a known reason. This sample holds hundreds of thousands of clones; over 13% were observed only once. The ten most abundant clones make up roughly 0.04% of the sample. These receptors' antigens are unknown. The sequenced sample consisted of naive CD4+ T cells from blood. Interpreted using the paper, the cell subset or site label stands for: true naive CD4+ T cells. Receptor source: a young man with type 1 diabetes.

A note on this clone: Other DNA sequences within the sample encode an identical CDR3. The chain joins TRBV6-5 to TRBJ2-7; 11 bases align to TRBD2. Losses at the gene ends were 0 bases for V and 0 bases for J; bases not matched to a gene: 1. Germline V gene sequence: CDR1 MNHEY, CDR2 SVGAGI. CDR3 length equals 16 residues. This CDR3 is CASSYSLAGGSYEQYF. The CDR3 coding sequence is TGTGCCAGCAGTTACTCGCTAGCGGGAGGCTCCTACGAGCAGTACTTC.

In nucleotides, the CDR3 is TGTGCCTGGAGTACAGGGATCTACGAGCAGTACTTC. Translated, it gives CAWSTGIYEQYF. The chain recombines TRBV30 with TRBJ2-7, with D perhaps TRBD1 (6 bases). Between the trimmed V and J ends, which lost 2 bases and 3 bases, there was a span of 8 bases. Germline V gene lookup returns CDR1 GTSNPN and CDR2 SVGIG (reference sequence). The CDR3 covers 12 residues. Complete variable domain (other parts from reference TRBV30 and TRBJ2-7): SQTIHQWPATLVQPVGSPLSLECTVEGTSNPNLYWYRQAAGRGLQLLFYSVGIGQISSEVPQNLSASRPQDRQFILSSKKLLLSDSGFYLCAWSTGIYEQYFGPGTRLTVT.

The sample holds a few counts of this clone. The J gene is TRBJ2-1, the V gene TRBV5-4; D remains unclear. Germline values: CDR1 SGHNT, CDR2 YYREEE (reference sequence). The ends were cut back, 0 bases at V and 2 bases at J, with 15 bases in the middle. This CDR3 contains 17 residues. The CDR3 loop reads CASSLETTRVPYNEQFF. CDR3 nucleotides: TGTGCCAGCAGCTTGGAAACTACCCGTGTCCCCTACAATGAGCAGTTCTTC.

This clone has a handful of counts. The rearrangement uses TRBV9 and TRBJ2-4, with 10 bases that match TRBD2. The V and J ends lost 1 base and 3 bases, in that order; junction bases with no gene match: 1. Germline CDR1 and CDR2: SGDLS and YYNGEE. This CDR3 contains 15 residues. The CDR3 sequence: CASSVSGRDKNIQYF. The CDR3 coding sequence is TGTGCCAGCAGCGTAAGCGGGAGGGACAAAAACATTCAGTACTTC. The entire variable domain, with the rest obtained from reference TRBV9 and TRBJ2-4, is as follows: DSGVTQTPKHLITATGQRVTLRCSPRSGDLSVYWYQQSLDQGLQFLIQYYNGEERAKGNILERFSAQQFPDLHSELNLSSLELGDSALYFCASSVSGRDKNIQYFGAGTRLSVL.

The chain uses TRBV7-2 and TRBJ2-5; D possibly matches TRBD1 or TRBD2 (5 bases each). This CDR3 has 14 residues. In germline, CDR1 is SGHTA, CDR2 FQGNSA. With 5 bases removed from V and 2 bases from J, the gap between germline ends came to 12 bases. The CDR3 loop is CASSPTRGQETQYF. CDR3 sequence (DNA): TGTGCCAGCAGCCCTACGAGGGGTCAAGAGACCCAGTACTTC.

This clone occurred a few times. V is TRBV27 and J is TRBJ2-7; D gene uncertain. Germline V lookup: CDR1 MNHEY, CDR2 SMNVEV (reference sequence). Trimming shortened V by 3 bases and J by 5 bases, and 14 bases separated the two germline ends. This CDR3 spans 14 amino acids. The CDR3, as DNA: TGTGCCAGCAGTTTGTGGCAGACCGGCCACGAGCAGTACTTC. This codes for CASSLWQTGHEQYF.

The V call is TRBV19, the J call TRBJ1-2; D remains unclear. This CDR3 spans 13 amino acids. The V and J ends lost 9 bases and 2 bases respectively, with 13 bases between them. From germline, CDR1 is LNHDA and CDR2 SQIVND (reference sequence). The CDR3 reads CASRKNANYGYTF. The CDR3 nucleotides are TGTGCCAGCCGAAAGAATGCCAACTATGGCTACACCTTC.

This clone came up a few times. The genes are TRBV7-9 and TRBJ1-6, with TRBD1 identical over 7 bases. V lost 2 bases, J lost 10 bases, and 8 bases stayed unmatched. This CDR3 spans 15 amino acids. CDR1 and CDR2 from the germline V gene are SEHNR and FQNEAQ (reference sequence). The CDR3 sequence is CASSLRGGAGSPLHF. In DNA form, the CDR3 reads TGTGCCAGCAGCTTACGAGGGGGCGCAGGATCACCCCTCCACTTT. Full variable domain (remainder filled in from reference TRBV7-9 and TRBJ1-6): DTGVSQNPRHKITKRGQNVTFRCDPISEHNRLYWYRQTLGQGPEFLTYFQNEAQLEKSRLLSDRFSAERPKGSFSTLEIQRTEQGDSAMYLCASSLRGGAGSPLHFGNGTRLTVT.

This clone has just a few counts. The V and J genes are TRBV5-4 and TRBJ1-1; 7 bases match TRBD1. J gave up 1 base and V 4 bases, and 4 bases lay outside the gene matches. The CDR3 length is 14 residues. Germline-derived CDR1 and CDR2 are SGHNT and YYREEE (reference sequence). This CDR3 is CASSPQGWNTEAFF. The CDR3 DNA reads TGTGCCAGCAGCCCACAGGGGTGGAACACTGAAGCTTTCTTT.

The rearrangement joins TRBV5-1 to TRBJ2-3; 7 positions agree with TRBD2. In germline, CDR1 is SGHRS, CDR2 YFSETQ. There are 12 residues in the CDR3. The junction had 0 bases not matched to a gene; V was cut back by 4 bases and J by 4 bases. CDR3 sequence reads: CASSREADTQYF. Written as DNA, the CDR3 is TGCGCCAGCAGCCGGGAGGCAGATACGCAGTATTTT.

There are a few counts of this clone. CDR3 region: CASSQDQKTNSLSGETQYF. CDR3 bases: TGTGCCAGCAGCCAAGATCAAAAAACCAACTCTCTCTCTGGAGAGACCCAGTACTTC. The chain recombines TRBV14 with TRBJ2-5; D remains ambiguous. Germline CDR1 is SGHDN and CDR2 is FVKESK. The CDR3 has 19 amino acids. V dropped 0 bases and J dropped 4 bases, with 24 bases sitting between them.

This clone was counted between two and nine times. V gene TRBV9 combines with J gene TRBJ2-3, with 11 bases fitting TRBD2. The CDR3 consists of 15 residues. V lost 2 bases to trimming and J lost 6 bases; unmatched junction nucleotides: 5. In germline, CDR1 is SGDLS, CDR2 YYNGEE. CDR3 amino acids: CASSVLAGGVDTQYF. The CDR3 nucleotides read TGTGCCAGCAGCGTTTTAGCGGGAGGGGTCGATACGCAGTATTTT.

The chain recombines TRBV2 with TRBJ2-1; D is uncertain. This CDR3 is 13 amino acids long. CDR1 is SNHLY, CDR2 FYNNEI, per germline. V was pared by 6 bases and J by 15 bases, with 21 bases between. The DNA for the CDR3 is TGTGCCAGCAGGCAGGACGCCCAGGACGGTCGGTTCTTC. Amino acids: CASRQDAQDGRFF.

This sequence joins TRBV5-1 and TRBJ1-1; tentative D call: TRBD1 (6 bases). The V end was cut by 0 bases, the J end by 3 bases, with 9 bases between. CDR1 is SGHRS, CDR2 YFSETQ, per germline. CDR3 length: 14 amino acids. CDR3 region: CASSLVTGDTEAFF. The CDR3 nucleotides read TGCGCCAGCAGCTTGGTGACAGGCGACACTGAAGCTTTCTTT.

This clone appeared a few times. The chain's CDR3 is CSVGGRGGYGYTF. The CDR3 DNA reads as TGCAGCGTTGGAGGAAGGGGTGGCTATGGCTACACCTTC. The chain combines TRBV29-1 with TRBJ1-2; a weak D match, TRBD1 (5 bases). CDR3 size: 13 residues. The germline V and J ends were trimmed by 4 bases and 4 bases, with 13 bases remaining between them. Germline V gives CDR1 SQVTM, CDR2 ANQGSEA.

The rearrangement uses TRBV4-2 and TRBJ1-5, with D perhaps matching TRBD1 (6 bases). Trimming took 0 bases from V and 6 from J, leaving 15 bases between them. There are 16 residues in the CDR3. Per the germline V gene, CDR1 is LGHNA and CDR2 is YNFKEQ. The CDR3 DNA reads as TGTGCCAGCAGCCAAGATCGGAGTAGGGGGAGTCAGCCCCAGCATTTT. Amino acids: CASSQDRSRGSQPQHF.

This chain's CDR3 is CASTSRDVNTEAFF. The CDR3 bases are TGTGCCAGCACCTCCAGGGATGTGAACACTGAAGCTTTCTTT. The chain couples TRBV2 to TRBJ1-1; tentatively, D is TRBD1 (5 bases). Germline lookup yields CDR1 SNHLY and CDR2 FYNNEI. With 7 bases removed from V and 0 bases from J, the gap between germline ends came to 12 bases. The length of the CDR3 is 14 residues.

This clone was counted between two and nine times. The CDR3 bases are TGTGCCAGCAGTCTCGTCGACAGTCTCTATAATTCACCCCTCCACTTT. Residues: CASSLVDSLYNSPLHF. The genes are TRBV27 and TRBJ1-6; D may be TRBD1 (5 bases). The V end was cut by 5 bases, the J end by 3 bases, with 14 bases between. The CDR3 is 16 amino acids. Germline values: CDR1 MNHEY, CDR2 SMNVEV (reference sequence).

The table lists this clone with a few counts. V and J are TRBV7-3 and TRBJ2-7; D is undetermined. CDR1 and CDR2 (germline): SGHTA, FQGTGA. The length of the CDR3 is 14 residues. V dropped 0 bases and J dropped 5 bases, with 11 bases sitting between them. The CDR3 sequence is CASSLTFSRDEQYF. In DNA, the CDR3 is TGTGCCAGCAGCTTAACCTTCTCCCGGGACGAGCAGTACTTC.

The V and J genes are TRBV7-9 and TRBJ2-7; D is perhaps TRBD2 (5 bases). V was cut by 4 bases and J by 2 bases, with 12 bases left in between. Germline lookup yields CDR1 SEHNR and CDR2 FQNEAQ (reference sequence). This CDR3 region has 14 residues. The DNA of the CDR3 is TGTGCCAGCAGCTCCGGACTGGGGACCTACGAGCAGTACTTC. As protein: CASSSGLGTYEQYF.